The T cell receptor (beta chain) under discussion was sequenced for a study of shared clonotypes between healthy human individuals. Only a few counts were recorded for this clone. Generated by immunoSEQ multiplex PCR, the TCRdb table keeps only in-frame clones and is missing some. Altogether roughly 450,000 clones are present, 79% being singletons, with the ten largest covering around 13%. The junction had 9 bases not matched to a gene; V was cut back by 4 bases and J by 7 bases. The germline CDR1 and CDR2 sequences are MNHEY and SVGAGI. This CDR3 region has 16 residues. The source material was PBMCs. The chain uses TRBV6-5 and TRBJ2-1; 11 bases map to TRBD2. This TCR derives from a woman aged 40 to 50 in good health. Some clones in this sample may be carry-over from other donors' samples. In DNA form, the CDR3 reads TGTGCCAGCAGTTCGCGACTAGCGGGATCGGCAAATGAGCAGTTCTTC. It yields the protein CASSSRLAGSANEQFF.